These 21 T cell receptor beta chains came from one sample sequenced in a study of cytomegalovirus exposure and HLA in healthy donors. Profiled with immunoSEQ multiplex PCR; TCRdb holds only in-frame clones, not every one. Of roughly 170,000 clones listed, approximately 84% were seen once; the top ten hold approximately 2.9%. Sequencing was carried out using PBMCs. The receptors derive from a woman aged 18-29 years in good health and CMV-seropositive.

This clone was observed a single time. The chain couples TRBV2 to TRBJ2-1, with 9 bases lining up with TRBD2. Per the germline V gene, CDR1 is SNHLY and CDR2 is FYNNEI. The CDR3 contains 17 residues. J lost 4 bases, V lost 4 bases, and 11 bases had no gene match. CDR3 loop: CASSVSYASGEYNEQFF. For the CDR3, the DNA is TGTGCCAGCAGTGTTTCTTATGCTAGCGGGGAATACAATGAGCAGTTCTTC.

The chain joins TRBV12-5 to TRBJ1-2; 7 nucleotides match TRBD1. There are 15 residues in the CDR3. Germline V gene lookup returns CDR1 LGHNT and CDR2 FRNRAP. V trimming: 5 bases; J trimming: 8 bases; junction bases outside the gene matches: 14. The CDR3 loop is CASGPQTGTVSGYTF. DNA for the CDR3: TGTGCTAGTGGTCCCCAGACAGGGACTGTGTCGGGCTACACCTTC. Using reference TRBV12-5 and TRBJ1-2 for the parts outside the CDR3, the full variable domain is DARVTQTPRHKVTEMGQEVTMRCQPILGHNTVFWYRQTMMQGLELLAYFRNRAPLDDSGMPKDRFSAEMPDATLATLKIQPSEPRDSAVYFCASGPQTGTVSGYTFGSGTRLTVV.

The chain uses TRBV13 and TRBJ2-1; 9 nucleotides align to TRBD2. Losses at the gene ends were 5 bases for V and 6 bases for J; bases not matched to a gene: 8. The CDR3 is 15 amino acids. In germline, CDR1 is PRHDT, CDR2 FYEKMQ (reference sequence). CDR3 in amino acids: CASSSAGGSINEQFF. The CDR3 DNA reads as TGTGCCAGCAGCAGCGCGGGGGGGTCAATCAATGAGCAGTTCTTC.

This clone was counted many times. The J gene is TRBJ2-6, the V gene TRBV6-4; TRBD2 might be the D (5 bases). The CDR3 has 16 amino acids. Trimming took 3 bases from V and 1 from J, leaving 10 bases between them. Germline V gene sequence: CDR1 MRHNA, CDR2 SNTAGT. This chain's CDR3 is CASSELGGSGANVLTF. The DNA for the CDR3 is TGTGCCAGCAGTGAACTCGGAGGATCTGGGGCCAACGTCCTGACTTTC.

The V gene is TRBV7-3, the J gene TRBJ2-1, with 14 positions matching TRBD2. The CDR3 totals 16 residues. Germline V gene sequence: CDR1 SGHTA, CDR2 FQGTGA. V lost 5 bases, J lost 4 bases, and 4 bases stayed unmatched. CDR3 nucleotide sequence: TGTGCCAGCAGCCTAGGGACTAGCGGGGGATACAATGAGCAGTTCTTC. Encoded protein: CASSLGTSGGYNEQFF.

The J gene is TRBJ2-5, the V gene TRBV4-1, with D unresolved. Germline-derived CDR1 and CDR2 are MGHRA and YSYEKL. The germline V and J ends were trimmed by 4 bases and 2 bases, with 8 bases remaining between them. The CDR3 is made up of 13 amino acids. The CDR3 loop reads CASSRSRQETQYF. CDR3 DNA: TGCGCCAGCAGCCGCTCTAGACAAGAGACCCAGTACTTC.

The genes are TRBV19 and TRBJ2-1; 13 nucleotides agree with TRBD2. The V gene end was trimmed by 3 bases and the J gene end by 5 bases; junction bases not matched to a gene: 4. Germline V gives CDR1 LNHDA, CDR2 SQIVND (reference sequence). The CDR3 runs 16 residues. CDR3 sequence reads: CASSMGLAGRHNEQFF. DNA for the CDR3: TGTGCCAGTAGTATGGGACTAGCGGGGAGACACAATGAGCAGTTCTTC.

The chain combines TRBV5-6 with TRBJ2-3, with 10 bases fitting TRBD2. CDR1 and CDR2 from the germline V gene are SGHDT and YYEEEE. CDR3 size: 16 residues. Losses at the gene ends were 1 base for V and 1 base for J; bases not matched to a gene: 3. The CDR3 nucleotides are TGTGCCAGCAGCTTGCTCACTAGCGGGGGCACAGATACGCAGTATTTT. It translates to CASSLLTSGGTDTQYF.

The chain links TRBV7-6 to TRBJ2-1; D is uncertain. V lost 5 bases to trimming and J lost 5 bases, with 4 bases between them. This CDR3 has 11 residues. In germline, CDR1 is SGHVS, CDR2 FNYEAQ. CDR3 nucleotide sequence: TGTGCCAGCAGCCTCGACAATGAGCAGTTCTTC. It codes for CASSLDNEQFF. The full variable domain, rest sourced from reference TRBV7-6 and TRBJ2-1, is GAGVSQSPRYKVTKRGQDVALRCDPISGHVSLYWYRQALGQGPEFLTYFNYEAQQDKSGLPNDRFSAERPEGSISTLTIQRTEQRDSAMYRCASSLDNEQFFGPGTRLTVL.

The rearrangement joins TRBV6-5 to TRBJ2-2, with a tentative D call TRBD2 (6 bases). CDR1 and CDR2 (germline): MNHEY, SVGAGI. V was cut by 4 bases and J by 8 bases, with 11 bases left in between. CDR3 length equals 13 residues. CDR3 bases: TGTGCCAGCAGTTTGCGGGGTACGGGGGAGCTGTTTTTT. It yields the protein CASSLRGTGELFF.

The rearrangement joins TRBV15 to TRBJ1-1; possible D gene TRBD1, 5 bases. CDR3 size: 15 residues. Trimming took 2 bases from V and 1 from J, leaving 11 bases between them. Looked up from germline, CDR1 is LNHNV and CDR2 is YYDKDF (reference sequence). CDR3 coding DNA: TGTGCCACCAGCAGAACCAAAGACAGGAACACTGAAGCTTTCTTT. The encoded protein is CATSRTKDRNTEAFF.

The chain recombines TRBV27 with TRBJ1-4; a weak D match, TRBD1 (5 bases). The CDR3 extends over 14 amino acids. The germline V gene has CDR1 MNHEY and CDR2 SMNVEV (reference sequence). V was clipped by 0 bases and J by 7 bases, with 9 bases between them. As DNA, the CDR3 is TGTGCCAGCAGTTTATCGGTGGGGGGTGAAAAACTGTTTTTT. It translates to CASSLSVGGEKLFF.

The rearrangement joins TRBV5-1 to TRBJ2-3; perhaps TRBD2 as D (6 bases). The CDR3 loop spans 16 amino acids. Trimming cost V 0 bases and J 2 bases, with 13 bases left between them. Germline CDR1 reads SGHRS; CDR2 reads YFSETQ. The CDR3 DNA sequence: TGCGCCAGCAGCTTGGCGGGAACGGGAGTCACAGATACGCAGTATTTT. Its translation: CASSLAGTGVTDTQYF. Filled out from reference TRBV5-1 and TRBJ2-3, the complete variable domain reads KAGVTQTPRYLIKTRGQQVTLSCSPISGHRSVSWYQQTPGQGLQFLFEYFSETQRNKGNFPGRFSGRQFSNSRSEMNVSTLELGDSALYLCASSLAGTGVTDTQYFGPGTRLTVL.

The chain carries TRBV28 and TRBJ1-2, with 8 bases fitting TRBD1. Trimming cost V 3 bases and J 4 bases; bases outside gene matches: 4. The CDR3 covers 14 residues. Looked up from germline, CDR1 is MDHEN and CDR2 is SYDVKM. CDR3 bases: TGTGCCAGCAGTTTGTCGGACAGGGCCTATGGCTACACCTTC. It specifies CASSLSDRAYGYTF.

This CDR3 reads CASTQRRSGLAGIPEGTQYF. The CDR3, as DNA: TGTGCCAGTACCCAACGTCGCTCGGGACTAGCGGGGATACCCGAGGGGACCCAGTACTTC. The gene calls are TRBV19 and TRBJ2-5; 13 nucleotides line up with TRBD2. Trimming at V came to 7 bases and at J to 7 bases, leaving 24 bases not matched to a gene. The CDR3 loop spans 20 amino acids. Germline CDR1 LNHDA, CDR2 SQIVND (reference sequence).

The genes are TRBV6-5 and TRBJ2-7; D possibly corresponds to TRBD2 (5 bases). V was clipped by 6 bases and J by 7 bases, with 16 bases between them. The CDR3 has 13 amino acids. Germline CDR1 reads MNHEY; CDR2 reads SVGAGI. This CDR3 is CASRGVGGGEQYF. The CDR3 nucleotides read TGTGCCAGCAGGGGAGTAGGTGGTGGGGAGCAGTACTTC.

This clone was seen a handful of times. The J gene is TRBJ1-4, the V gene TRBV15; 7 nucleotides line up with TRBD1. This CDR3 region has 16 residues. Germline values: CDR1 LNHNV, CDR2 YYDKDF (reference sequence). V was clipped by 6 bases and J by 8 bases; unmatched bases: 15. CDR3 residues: CATRQVVEGAGEKLFF. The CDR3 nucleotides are TGTGCCACCAGGCAGGTCGTTGAGGGGGCTGGGGAAAAACTGTTTTTT. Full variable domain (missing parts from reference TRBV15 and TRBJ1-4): DAMVIQNPRYQVTQFGKPVTLSCSQTLNHNVMYWYQQKSSQAPKLLFHYYDKDFNNEADTPDNFQSRRPNTSFCFLDIRSPGLGDTAMYLCATRQVVEGAGEKLFFGSGTQLSVL.

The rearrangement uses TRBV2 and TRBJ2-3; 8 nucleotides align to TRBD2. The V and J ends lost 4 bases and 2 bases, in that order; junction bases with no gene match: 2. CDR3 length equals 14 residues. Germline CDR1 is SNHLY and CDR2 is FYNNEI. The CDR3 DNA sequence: TGTGCCAGCAGTGGCGGGGGGAACACAGATACGCAGTATTTT. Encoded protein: CASSGGGNTDTQYF.

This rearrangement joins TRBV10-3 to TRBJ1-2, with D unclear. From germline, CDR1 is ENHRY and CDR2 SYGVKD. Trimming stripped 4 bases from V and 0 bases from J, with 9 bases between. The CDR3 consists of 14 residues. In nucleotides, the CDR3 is TGTGCCATCAGTGGGCCCGGGTCTAACTATGGCTACACCTTC. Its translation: CAISGPGSNYGYTF.

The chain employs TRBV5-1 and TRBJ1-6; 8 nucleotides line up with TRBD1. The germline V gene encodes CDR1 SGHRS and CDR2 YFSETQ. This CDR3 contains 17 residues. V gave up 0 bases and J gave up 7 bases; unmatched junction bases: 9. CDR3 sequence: CASSLAHQGANNSPLHF. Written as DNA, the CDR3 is TGCGCCAGCAGCTTGGCCCATCAGGGGGCCAACAATTCACCCCTCCACTTT.

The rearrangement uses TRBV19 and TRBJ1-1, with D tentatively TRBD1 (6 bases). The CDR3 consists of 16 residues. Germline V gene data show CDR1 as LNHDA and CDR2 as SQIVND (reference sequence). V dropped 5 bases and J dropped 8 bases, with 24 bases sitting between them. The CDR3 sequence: CASSFGRTDGFTEAFF. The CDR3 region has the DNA TGTGCCAGTAGTTTTGGCCGGACAGATGGTTTTACGGAAGCTTTCTTT.